What follows is one TCR beta chain and its context. Its cognate antigen is unknown. This record belongs to a study of T cell responses to AZD1222 COVID-19 vaccine. Whole-study findings and limits: Sampling captured repertoires only after the peak T cell response. Distributed over spike, vaccine-associated CD4 TCRs predominated at 160-218 and 743-854. It should be noted that donors were predominantly white British and more often female, and clonal diversity was possibly underestimated.

Clones were read by immunoSEQ multiplex PCR, and TCRdb kept only the in-frame ones, dropping some. The data hold around 130,000 clones, with 88% observed a single time. V lost 6 bases and J 3 bases, leaving 11 bases between the germline ends. Germline CDR1 and CDR2: SQVTM and ANQGSEA. CDR3 length equals 12 residues. The source is an adult who received the AZD1222 COVID-19 vaccine. The V and J genes are TRBV29-1 and TRBJ1-2, with a tentative D call TRBD1 (6 bases). The sample consisted of peripheral blood, taken 28 days after the second AZD1222 dose. The CDR3 region has the DNA TGCAGCGTAGCGGACAGCTACTATGGCTACACCTTC. Its translation: CSVADSYYGYTF. Supplemented by reference TRBV29-1 and TRBJ1-2, the full variable domain reads SAVISQKPSRDICQRGTSLTIQCQVDSQVTMMFWYRQQPGQSLTLIATANQGSEATYESGFVIDKFPISRPNLTFSTLTVSNMSPEDSSIYLCSVADSYYGYTFGSGTRLTVV.